The 28 T cell receptor beta chains presented below share a single source sample, sequenced in a study of T cell repertoires in cytomegalovirus infection. One entry per CDR3 protein, called by TCRdb with MiXCR from the reads. The sample consists of around 180,000 distinct CDR3 sequences, approximately 28% of them appearing once. The sample comprised PBMCs. These receptors came from a human donor in good health (CMV status not recorded). Some clones in this sample may be carry-over from other donors' samples.

The rearrangement links TRBV7-9 to TRBJ2-7, with no clear D. Germline loops: CDR1 SEHNR, CDR2 FQNEAQ (reference sequence). The CDR3 is made up of 14 amino acids. V gave up 5 bases and J gave up 4 bases, with 15 bases separating them. CDR3 in amino acids: CASSLLGSSYEQYF. Written as DNA, the CDR3 is TGTGCCAGCAGCCTCCTCGGCAGCTCATACGAGCAGTACTTC.

This chain joins TRBV5-1 and TRBJ2-7; 8 nucleotides align to TRBD1. Germline CDR1 reads SGHRS; CDR2 reads YFSETQ. The CDR3 runs to 15 residues. The J segment lost 3 bases and the V segment lost 4 bases, leaving 9 bases of the junction unmatched. DNA of the CDR3: TGCGCCAGCAGCCCCCCCGGGACAGGTCGCTACGAGCAGTACTTC. Its translation: CASSPPGTGRYEQYF. The entire variable domain, with the rest obtained from reference TRBV5-1 and TRBJ2-7, is as follows: KAGVTQTPRYLIKTRGQQVTLSCSPISGHRSVSWYQQTPGQGLQFLFEYFSETQRNKGNFPGRFSGRQFSNSRSEMNVSTLELGDSALYLCASSPPGTGRYEQYFGPGTRLTVT.

V gene TRBV14 combines with J gene TRBJ2-2, with D possibly being TRBD2 (6 bases). Germline-derived CDR1 and CDR2 are SGHDN and FVKESK. CDR3 length: 15 amino acids. V was shortened by 3 bases and J by 6 bases, with 14 bases between the two germline ends. CDR3 loop: CASSHGRPGAGELFF. CDR3 nucleotides: TGTGCCAGCAGCCATGGCCGACCGGGGGCCGGGGAGCTGTTTTTT. Complete variable domain (other parts from reference TRBV14 and TRBJ2-2): EAGVTQFPSHSVIEKGQTVTLRCDPISGHDNLYWYRRVMGKEIKFLLHFVKESKQDESGMPNNRFLAERTGGTYSTLKVQPAELEDSGVYFCASSHGRPGAGELFFGEGSRLTVL.

This chain uses TRBV25-1 with TRBJ1-6; tentative D call: TRBD1 (5 bases). Trimming removed 6 bases from V and 10 bases from J, with 16 bases in between. The length of the CDR3 is 14 residues. The V gene's germline CDR1 is MGHDK and CDR2 SYGVNS. CDR3 sequence (DNA): TGTGCCAGCAGGGCGGGGGGAAGGCCCTCACCCCTCCACTTT. This gives the protein CASRAGGRPSPLHF.

A few counts support this clonotype. The chain uses TRBV7-2 and TRBJ2-1; D gene uncertain. The CDR3 runs 13 residues. Trimming left V 4 bases short and J 9 bases short, with 13 bases between. Germline CDR1 and CDR2: SGHTA and FQGNSA. The CDR3 DNA sequence: TGTGCCAGCAGCTCGGTCCAAGGCGGTGAGCAGTTCTTC. Translating gives CASSSVQGGEQFF.

This clonotype was observed a handful of times. The CDR3: CSVEEAGQRNTIYF. The CDR3 DNA sequence: TGCAGCGTTGAAGAGGCAGGGCAAAGAAACACCATATATTTT. The chain joins TRBV29-1 to TRBJ1-3, with D possibly TRBD1 on 5 matching bases. Trimming removed 0 bases at V and 5 bases at J, with 11 bases between. CDR1 and CDR2 from the germline V gene are SQVTM and ANQGSEA. The CDR3 is 14 residues long.

In its sample, this clonotype was seen a few times. The chain combines TRBV3-1 with TRBJ2-3, with 13 bases identical to TRBD2. CDR1 and CDR2 from the germline V gene are LGHDT and YNNKEL (reference sequence). V shed 4 bases and J 0 bases; nucleotides not matched to a gene: 4. CDR3 size: 17 residues. This CDR3 reads CASSPGLAGASTDTQYF. CDR3 bases: TGTGCCAGCAGCCCTGGACTAGCGGGGGCCAGCACAGATACGCAGTATTTT.

V is TRBV7-2 and J is TRBJ1-5, with TRBD1 matching 8 bases. Unmatched junction bases numbered 4, after V lost 5 bases and J lost 4 bases. CDR3 length: 14 amino acids. Germline CDR1 is SGHTA and CDR2 is FQGNSA. In DNA form, the CDR3 reads TGTGCCAGCAGCACCCGGGACAGGAATCAGCCCCAGCATTTT. Its translation: CASSTRDRNQPQHF. Based on the CDR3 plus reference TRBV7-2 and TRBJ1-5, the full variable domain is GAGVSQSPSNKVTEKGKDVELRCDPISGHTALYWYRQSLGQGLEFLIYFQGNSAPDKSGLPSDRFSAERTGGSVSTLTIQRTQQEDSAVYLCASSTRDRNQPQHFGDGTRLSIL.

V usage is TRBV7-2 and J usage is TRBJ1-2; no clear D gene. CDR3 length: 16 amino acids. Germline values: CDR1 SGHTA, CDR2 FQGNSA. V gave up 4 bases and J gave up 2 bases, with 17 bases separating them. CDR3 nucleotide sequence: TGTGCCAGCAGCTCTGCCCAGAATACCCGCAACTATGGCTACACCTTC. It codes for CASSSAQNTRNYGYTF.

This clonotype came up many times. The chain carries TRBV7-8 and TRBJ1-6; 8 bases align to TRBD1. In germline, CDR1 is SGHVS, CDR2 FQNEAQ. CDR3 length: 15 residues. V shed 5 bases, J shed 7 bases, and the junction held 7 bases outside the gene matches. CDR3: CASSLYRDRNSPLHF. The DNA of the CDR3 is TGTGCCAGCAGCCTATACCGGGACAGGAATTCACCCCTCCACTTT. The full variable domain, rest sourced from reference TRBV7-8 and TRBJ1-6, is GAGVSQSPRYKVAKRGQDVALRCDPISGHVSLFWYQQALGQGPEFLTYFQNEAQLDKSGLPSDRFFAERPEGSVSTLKIQRTQQEDSAVYLCASSLYRDRNSPLHFGNGTRLTVT.

The V gene is TRBV7-9, the J gene TRBJ2-3, with D tentatively TRBD1 (6 bases). The CDR3 totals 14 residues. The V end lost 5 bases, the J end lost 2 bases, and 11 bases lay between the germline ends. Germline loops: CDR1 SEHNR, CDR2 FQNEAQ (reference sequence). CDR3 nucleotides: TGTGCCAGCAGCCTTGGACAGCACACAGATACGCAGTATTTT. It translates to CASSLGQHTDTQYF.

This sequence joins TRBV5-1 and TRBJ1-1; TRBD1 is a possible D gene (5 bases). Germline values: CDR1 SGHRS, CDR2 YFSETQ. V lost 6 bases and J lost 2, with 11 bases in between. The CDR3 extends over 13 amino acids. The CDR3 coding sequence is TGCGCCAGCAAGGAGGGGACCAACACTGAAGCTTTCTTT. This encodes CASKEGTNTEAFF.

The gene calls are TRBV7-4 and TRBJ2-2, with 8 positions matching TRBD2. V dropped 3 bases and J dropped 4; count of bases not matched to a gene: 4. Germline lookup yields CDR1 SGHVT and CDR2 SQSDAQ. The CDR3 consists of 15 residues. The CDR3 spells CASSFGLAATGELFF. CDR3 bases: TGTGCCAGCAGCTTCGGACTAGCCGCCACCGGGGAGCTGTTTTTT.

This clonotype was observed a handful of times. The chain couples TRBV7-2 to TRBJ2-1; maybe TRBD2 (5 bases). The CDR3 consists of 15 residues. Germline CDR1 SGHTA, CDR2 FQGNSA. Trimming cost V 0 bases and J 8 bases, with 14 bases left between them. The CDR3 DNA reads TGTGCCAGCAGCTTAGCAAGCTCGGGGAAGGATGAGCAGTTCTTC. Translated, it gives CASSLASSGKDEQFF.

The chain combines TRBV18 with TRBJ1-2; D gene uncertain. Trimming shortened V by 2 bases and J by 6 bases, and 10 bases separated the two germline ends. This CDR3 region has 13 residues. The germline V gene has CDR1 KGHSH and CDR2 LQKENI. The CDR3 loop is CASSPSSSDGYTF. DNA of the CDR3: TGTGCCAGCTCACCAAGTTCGTCGGATGGCTACACCTTC.

This clonotype has more than one count but fewer than ten. The chain recombines TRBV6-6 with TRBJ1-4; the match to TRBD1 covers 7 bases. CDR3 size: 14 residues. Germline CDR1 and CDR2: MNHNY and SVGAGI (reference sequence). V lost 6 bases and J lost 7; bases outside the gene matches: 8. CDR3: CASSPDRVGEKLFF. The CDR3 DNA follows: TGTGCCAGCAGCCCCGACAGGGTTGGTGAAAAACTGTTTTTT.

This clonotype appeared many times. This chain joins TRBV7-6 and TRBJ2-3; TRBD1 matches at 7 bases. The CDR3 spans 15 residues. After removal of 5 bases from V and 0 bases from J, the junction contained 5 bases not matched to a gene. Per germline, CDR1 SGHVS and CDR2 FNYEAQ. CDR3 sequence reads: CASSPGTASTDTQYF. DNA of the CDR3: TGTGCCAGCAGCCCTGGGACAGCTAGCACAGATACGCAGTATTTT.

This clonotype was seen a handful of times. The rearrangement joins TRBV12-3 or TRBV12-4 to TRBJ1-2; D is perhaps TRBD1 (6 bases). Trimming took off 6 bases at V and 7 bases at J, with 18 bases between the two ends. The CDR3 has 14 residues. Written as DNA, the CDR3 is TGTGCCAGCAGCCACGGGGCGGACAGAGGTGGCTACACCTTC. It is translated as CASSHGADRGGYTF.

Concerning this clonotype: Its ends do not fully match the called genes, so a read error is possible. The V and J genes are TRBV30 and TRBJ2-3; TRBD1 matches 10 bases. Looked up from germline, CDR1 is GTSNPN and CDR2 is SVGIG (reference sequence). The CDR3 totals 16 residues. For the CDR3, the DNA is TGTGTCTGGAGCGACCTCCGGGACAGGGGTTCAGATACGCAGTATTTT. This translates into CVWSDLRDRGSDTQYF.

The chain couples TRBV6-1 to TRBJ1-1, with TRBD1 identical over 7 bases. Germline V gene sequence: CDR1 MNHNS, CDR2 SASEGT. CDR3 length: 13 residues. The junction had 6 bases not matched to a gene; V was cut back by 8 bases and J by 3 bases. This chain's CDR3 is CASFGTAYTEAFF. The CDR3 DNA follows: TGTGCCAGCTTCGGGACAGCATACACTGAAGCTTTCTTT.

The chain uses TRBV6-6 and TRBJ2-2; 7 positions agree with TRBD1. J gave up 2 bases and V 10 bases, and 10 bases lay outside the gene matches. The CDR3 contains 15 residues. The germline V gene encodes CDR1 MNHNY and CDR2 SVGAGI (reference sequence). In DNA form, the CDR3 reads TGTGCCACCAGGAACCGGGACAGCAACACCGGGGAGCTGTTTTTT. Its translation is CATRNRDSNTGELFF.

This chain uses TRBV5-1 with TRBJ2-3, with D possibly matching TRBD2 (6 bases). This CDR3 has 15 residues. V dropped 0 bases and J dropped 0 bases, with 8 bases sitting between them. The germline V gene encodes CDR1 SGHRS and CDR2 YFSETQ. The CDR3: CASSLDGTSTDTQYF. The CDR3 coding sequence is TGCGCCAGCAGCTTGGACGGGACTAGCACAGATACGCAGTATTTT.

This clonotype was recorded a few times. The CDR3 region has the DNA TGCGCCAGCAGCCAAGATCACGGGGGACTCGACAATGAGCAGTTCTTC. It specifies CASSQDHGGLDNEQFF. The J gene is TRBJ2-1, the V gene TRBV4-3; D perhaps matches TRBD2 (6 bases). V was pared by 0 bases and J by 5 bases, with 14 bases between. The CDR3 runs to 16 residues. CDR1 is LGHNA, CDR2 YSLEER, per germline.

The CDR3 region is CASRSSGIRGTEAFF. The DNA for the CDR3 is TGCGCCAGCAGATCTTCAGGGATTCGGGGCACTGAAGCTTTCTTT. V and J are TRBV5-1 and TRBJ1-1; TRBD1 is a possible D gene (5 bases). V was pared by 5 bases and J by 4 bases, with 18 bases between. CDR3 length equals 15 residues. Looked up from germline, CDR1 is SGHRS and CDR2 is YFSETQ.

The genes are TRBV7-6 and TRBJ1-4; 7 bases agree with TRBD1. Unmatched junction bases numbered 12, after V lost 5 bases and J lost 3 bases. Germline CDR1 and CDR2: SGHVS and FNYEAQ. The CDR3 contains 17 residues. The CDR3: CASSLWTGRRANEKLFF. DNA for the CDR3: TGTGCCAGCAGCCTCTGGACAGGACGGAGGGCTAATGAAAAACTGTTTTTT.

The CDR3 bases are TGTGCCAGCATCAAGGCCGGGACAGTCAACACTGAAGCTTTCTTT. It codes for CASIKAGTVNTEAFF. The chain is built from TRBV12-3 or TRBV12-4 and TRBJ1-1; TRBD1 matches 7 bases. The CDR3 length is 15 residues. The V and J ends lost 7 bases and 2 bases, in that order; junction bases with no gene match: 10.

In this sample, this clonotype turned up many times. The chain carries TRBV7-2 and TRBJ1-1; maybe TRBD1 (5 bases). Trimming took off 0 bases at V and 1 base at J, with 12 bases between the two ends. The CDR3 has 16 amino acids. The germline CDR1 and CDR2 sequences are SGHTA and FQGNSA. As DNA, the CDR3 is TGTGCCAGCAGCTTAGCGCTTGGGGCCCCGAACACTGAAGCTTTCTTT. The encoded protein is CASSLALGAPNTEAFF. Full variable domain (remainder filled in from reference TRBV7-2 and TRBJ1-1): GAGVSQSPSNKVTEKGKDVELRCDPISGHTALYWYRQSLGQGLEFLIYFQGNSAPDKSGLPSDRFSAERTGGSVSTLTIQRTQQEDSAVYLCASSLALGAPNTEAFFGQGTRLTVV.

This CDR3 reads CASRGEQGGRRSTEAFF. The CDR3 DNA sequence: TGTGCCAGCAGGGGGGAACAGGGGGGAAGGAGGAGCACTGAAGCTTTCTTT. J is TRBJ1-1 and V is TRBV6-2 or TRBV6-3; 8 bases fit TRBD1. Germline lookup yields CDR1 MNHEY and CDR2 SVGEGT. The CDR3 has 17 residues. V trimming: 6 bases; J trimming: 4 bases; junction bases outside the gene matches: 16.